This T cell receptor beta chain appears in the sequencing data of a study of Ad26.COV2.S vaccination and SARS-CoV-2 variants. Study information: Recipients of Ad26.COV2.S got it intramuscularly, once or twice 56 days apart.

The treatment was: approximately 18 received Ad26.COV2.S at low or high dose, single or two shots; several received placebo; per-sample allocation not given. It was on day 63 after the first vaccine or placebo injection that samples were taken. An adult donor aged 18-55 years was enrolled in Boston. Germline-derived CDR1 and CDR2 are LNHDA and SQIVND (reference sequence). This CDR3 region has 16 residues. After removal of 4 bases from V and 5 bases from J, the junction contained 7 bases not matched to a gene. Study-level points and caveats: It was vaccine recipients, not placebo recipients, who had the higher spike-specific TCR breadth. After vaccination, reports described spike-specific CD8+ and CD4+ T cell responses as showing substantial breadth.

Generated by immunoSEQ multiplex PCR, the TCRdb table keeps only in-frame clones and is missing some. The repertoire holds about 350,000 clones, with 75% to 90% as singletons. As for this clone: Its antigen is undetermined.

The material sequenced was peripheral blood, taken in a trial of Ad26.COV2.S vaccine versus placebo. This clonotype originated in a person aged 18 to 65 who received the Ad26.COV2.S COVID-19 vaccine or a placebo. V is TRBV19 and J is TRBJ1-6; 8 bases are shared with TRBD1. The CDR3 protein is CASSTRTGLDNSPLHF. The CDR3 nucleotides read TGTGCCAGTAGTACAAGGACAGGGCTGGATAATTCACCCCTCCACTTT. Supplemented by reference TRBV19 and TRBJ1-6, the full variable domain reads DGGITQSPKYLFRKEGQNVTLSCEQNLNHDAMYWYRQDPGQGLRLIYYSQIVNDFQKGDIAEGYSVSREKKESFPLTVTSAQKNPTAFYLCASSTRTGLDNSPLHFGNGTRLTVT.